This TCR beta chain is drawn from a study of cytomegalovirus exposure and HLA in healthy donors (dated by TCRdb to the late 2010s). Regarding the study in general: In an earlier analysis of approximately 500 of the donors, 250 to 300 Gb of sequence data and approximately 100 million unique TCR beta sequences from 180 million or so T cells were reported. The study aimed to test whether signatures of past pathogen exposure could be identified by cataloging public T cell receptors. Donor age, sex, ethnicity and CMV serostatus were compiled together with the repertoire data. Both class I and class II loci were covered by HLA typing, at four-digit resolution. Roughly 300 gigabases of sequencing data and 78 million or so unique TCR sequences were included in an early release covering about 620 HLA-typed donors. High-throughput TCR immunosequencing, statistical association of individual TCRs with disease status, and machine learning were combined to predict cytomegalovirus infection status. Among the approximately 400 genotyped donors, around 81% belonged to the genetic ancestry cluster associated with self-reported Caucasian donors. The number of donors typed differed by locus, with roughly 620-630 for A, B, C, DRB1 and DQB1, roughly 520 for DQA1, approximately 580 for DPA1, and some 440 for DPB1. An earlier analysis of approximately 580 of the donors used high-throughput TCR beta sequencing to judge whether each TCR beta V gene segment behaved as functional or pseudogenic. Roughly 5 DR-DQ haplotypes were handled as single units for association and clustering, since linkage in the cohort was strong. All discovery cohort repertoires had been generated on a single sequencing platform. In the later analysis, no new phenotypic data were used to find candidate immune exposures; instead, reliance was placed on TCR beta sequences and their occurrence across donors. To study patterns of TCR occurrence, a later analysis re-analyzed previously published TCR beta repertoires from just over 650 donors and added high-resolution HLA genotyping. The T cell repertoires of around 730 subjects were profiled by immunosequencing and related to cytomegalovirus serostatus. Among about 390 genotyped donors of the cohort, an average of approximately 230,000 unique TCR beta nucleotide sequences were sequenced per donor, about a sixth of them non-productive. A later genetic analysis took genome-wide SNP genotypes for about 65% of the 666 donors and used that subset as a discovery cohort. In addition to the first cohort of roughly 700 subjects, a separate validation cohort of 120 different subjects was used.

Here is what the overall study found, with its caveats: In a later genetic analysis, fewer N-insertions in productive TCRs were reported among donors in an Asian-associated ancestry cluster than the roughly 640-donor mean. Some IMGT-functional V segments, including TRBV6-2 and TRBV6-3, could not be distinguished by the 87-base-pair reads and were therefore excluded. About 17 rarely observed V segments, including chromosome 9 orphons, were excluded from the earlier analysis of some 590 of the donors because counts were too low. In an earlier analysis of 587 of the donors, most TCR beta V segments were observed in productive rearrangements about 87% or about 30% of the time, broadly matching IMGT annotations. Correlated functional status among segregating V segments might be attributable to linkage disequilibrium, but an unknown experimental factor could not be ruled out. This cohort had only TCR beta chains sequenced, and the lack of alpha or paired-chain data limited which features could be detected. A later analysis found that HLA-associated TCR beta chains were more clonally expanded and had lower generation probabilities than equally common non-associated chains. An association between a missense DCLRE1C variant and V-gene and J-gene trimming of TCR beta chains was found in a later genetic analysis and replicated in an independent cohort. When HLA alleles, especially DR and DQ, strongly co-occurred, TCR associations were difficult to assign to individual alleles. The study gave a list of under 200 TCR beta chains associated with cytomegalovirus. According to the authors, the approach could potentially be generalized to other disease states and immunological phenotypes. In a later analysis, the rate of TCR association differed among HLA loci, with DRB1 alleles having the most associated TCRs and HLA-C alleles having the fewest. Cytomegalovirus status was reported to be diagnosed by the classifier with high specificity and sensitivity in both the original and validation cohorts. A later analysis found that most CMV-associated TCR beta chains appeared HLA-restricted, with HLA associations seemingly driven largely by CMV exposure. The sequencing pipeline was judged likely to have produced a cluster of highly shared sequence variants as a technical artifact. A later analysis associated approximately 17,000 TCR beta sequences with specific HLA alleles at a false discovery rate of 0.05. Immune exposure information for the cohort was limited to CMV serostatus. Because HLA typing was missing for some donors at each locus, association tests included only the typed subset. A further reported finding was that TCR beta sequences accurately predicted the HLA-A and HLA-B alleles for most subjects in the first cohort. Sequencing depth was assumed to be roughly uniform across donors in the presence/absence analyses, though that assumption may not hold. While some public TCRs were present in many individuals, most TCR sequences turned up only very rarely across donors. In a later analysis, several top co-occurrence clusters were reported to appear linked to parvovirus B19, influenza, CMV and Epstein-Barr virus. A few of the identified cytomegalovirus-associated TCR beta chains were confirmed in vitro to be specific for cytomegalovirus antigens.

Comment on this clone: It has no known antigen specificity. Per-base quality was not reported, and no clone a single base away is much larger than it.

Libraries were made using the immunoSEQ multiplex PCR assay. For the multiplex PCR, a mixture combining 60 forward primers for TCR Vbeta segments and 13 reverse primers for TCR Jbeta segments was used. A multiplex PCR assay on genomic DNA amplified the CDR3 region of rearranged TCR beta genes. The Illumina HiSeq System was used to sequence the amplified TCR beta libraries as 87-base-pair reads. The study's processing was this. A later analysis counted 75 million to 100 million unique TCR beta chains across the 550 to 800 repertoires, and some 11 million of these chains were shared by at least two donors. Raw reads were error-corrected and collapsed into unique sequences with a nearest-neighbor algorithm that merged closely related sequences to remove PCR and sequencing errors. CDR3 sequences were aligned to IMGT reference sequences to assign V, D and J gene segments. For a sequence to be retained, a match of at least six nucleotides to both a V gene segment and a J gene segment was required. Rearrangements were called productive when the CDR3 lacked stop codons and stayed in frame with V and J; all others were non-productive. Following IMGT convention, CDR3 was defined as the stretch from the second conserved V-encoded cysteine up to the conserved J-encoded phenylalanine. The earlier analysis of about 560 of the donors excluded any sequence lacking an unambiguous match to a single V gene segment. An earlier analysis of a few hundred of the donors called V segments functional above 56.7% productive rearrangements and segregating when the between-donor standard deviation exceeded 5%. A statistical classification framework was built to diagnose cytomegalovirus status from the catalog of TCR beta chain sequences. In a later analysis, V and J genes were assigned by comparing TCR nucleotide sequences against IMGT/GENE-DB human TR gene sequences. In a later analysis, CDR3 sequences and most-parsimonious VDJ recombination scenarios were assigned using the TCRdist pipeline. A later analysis defined each TCR beta chain by its CDR3 amino acid sequence plus V-gene family, and excluded reads lacking a unique V-gene family. A later analysis removed 592 highly shared, low-generation-probability nucleotide sequences to deal with suspected cross-contamination and a sequencing artifact. A later analysis calculated a clonal expansion index for each public chain from normalized within-repertoire ranks of inferred template counts. In a later analysis, generation probabilities were computed using a VDJ recombination model fitted to out-of-frame rearrangements, and the results were checked against IGoR. A later analysis scored TCR-TCR, TCR-HLA and TCR-CMV co-occurrence with hypergeometric tests, applying a repertoire-size bias correction to TCR pairs. In a later analysis, false discovery rates were estimated by permuting HLA or CMV assignments 20 times. In a later analysis, co-occurring TCRs were grouped with DBSCAN, and TCRdist sequence similarity was added when clustering was performed within HLA-allele-positive subsets. Repertoires with fewer than 30,000 or more than 120,000 public chains were left out of co-occurrence clustering, as were a handful of repertoires with anomalous nucleotide sharing. TCRdb holds this immuneACCESS table with in-frame rearrangements only. Some clones are missing; in checked studies, unresolved V genes explain under half, and the rest has no known cause. The V and J calls and clone size are taken from that table; D and trimming were inferred from the DNA. This sample holds about 140,000 clones; about four fifths were observed only once. Over 2% of the sample is held by the ten biggest clonotypes.

The cohort comprised under 700 healthy bone marrow donors. At the time of sampling, all cohort members were nominally healthy, though unrecorded immune exposures were likely present. The donor was CMV seronegative and was included in the group of over 300 seronegative cohort members. Every donor gave a peripheral blood sample, and the peripheral blood mononuclear cells from that sample were used for TCR beta sequencing. Genomic DNA extraction from the blood cell samples was performed with the Qiagen DNeasy Blood Extraction Kit. The CDR3 numbers 16 residues from cysteine through phenylalanine. Only CDR3 DNA is held: 48 bases, read in frame from base 1. The V end gives up 0 bases and the J end 4 bases, leaving 1 base in the junction not matched to a gene. Via the germline V gene, CDR1 is LGHNA and CDR2 YNFKEQ.

Recombination joined TRBV4-2 with TRBJ2-7; 15 junctional bases match TRBD2. The receptor was derived from a man younger than 40 in good health and CMV-seronegative. Sequencing was carried out using PBMCs. The CDR3 loop reads CASSQEGTSGGYEQYF. The DNA sequence reads TGTGCCAGCAGCCAAGAAGGGACTAGCGGGGGGTACGAGCAGTACTTC.